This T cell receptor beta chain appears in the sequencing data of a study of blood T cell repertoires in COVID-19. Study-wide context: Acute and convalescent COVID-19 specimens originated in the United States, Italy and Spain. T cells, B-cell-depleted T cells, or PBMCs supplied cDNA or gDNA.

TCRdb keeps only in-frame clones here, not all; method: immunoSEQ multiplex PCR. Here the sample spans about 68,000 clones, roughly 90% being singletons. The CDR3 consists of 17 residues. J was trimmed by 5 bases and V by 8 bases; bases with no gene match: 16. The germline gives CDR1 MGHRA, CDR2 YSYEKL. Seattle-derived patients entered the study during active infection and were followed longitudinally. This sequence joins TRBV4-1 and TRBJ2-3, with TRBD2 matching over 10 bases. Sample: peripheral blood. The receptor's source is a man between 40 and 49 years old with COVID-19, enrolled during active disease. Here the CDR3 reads CASSPRASGGVGDTQYF. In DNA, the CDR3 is TGCGCCAGCTCACCTCGTGCTAGCGGGGGTGTAGGAGATACGCAGTATTTT.